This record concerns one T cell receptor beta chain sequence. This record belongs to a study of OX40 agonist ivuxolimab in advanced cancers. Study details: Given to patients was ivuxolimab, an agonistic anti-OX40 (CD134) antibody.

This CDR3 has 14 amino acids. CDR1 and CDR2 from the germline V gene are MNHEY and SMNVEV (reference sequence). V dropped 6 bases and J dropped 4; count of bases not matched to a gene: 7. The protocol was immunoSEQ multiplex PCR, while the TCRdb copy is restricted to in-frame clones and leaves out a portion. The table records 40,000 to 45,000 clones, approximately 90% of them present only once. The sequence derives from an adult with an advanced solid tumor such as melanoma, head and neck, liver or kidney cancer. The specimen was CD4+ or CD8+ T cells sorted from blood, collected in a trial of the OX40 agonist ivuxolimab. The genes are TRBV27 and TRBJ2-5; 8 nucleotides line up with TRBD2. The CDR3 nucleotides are TGTGCCAGCAGCCAACTAGCGGAATTAGAGACCCAGTACTTC. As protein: CASSQLAELETQYF.